Listed below are T cell receptor beta chains from one sample, sequenced in a study of Ad26.COV2.S vaccination and SARS-CoV-2 variants. Sequencing was performed with immunoSEQ multiplex PCR; in TCRdb, only in-frame clones are kept and a portion is missing. The data hold some 330,000 clones, with under 90% observed a single time. The sequenced sample was peripheral blood, obtained in a trial of Ad26.COV2.S vaccine versus placebo. The receptors come from a person between 18 and 59 years old who received the Ad26.COV2.S COVID-19 vaccine or a placebo. The CDR3 runs from the conserved cysteine through the conserved F or W. The order of the fields is CDR3 protein, CDR3 DNA, V gene, D gene, CDR3 length, clone size, J gene. A D gene is named only where the DNA matches it firmly. Clone size is not always given. Where it is, it says once, few, many or a class for expanded clones.

CAISSRQGDGNTEAFF TGTGCCATCAGTTCACGACAGGGAGACGGGAACACTGAAGCTTTCTTT TRBV10-3 TRBD1 16 - TRBJ1-1
CASARTGEIQKLFF TGTGCCAGCGCGCGAACAGGGGAAATACAAAAACTGTTTTTT TRBV10-3 TRBD1 14 - TRBJ1-4
CASSQEIFSGSRYEQFF TGTGCCAGCAGCCAAGAGATTTTTAGCGGGAGCAGATATGAGCAGTTCTTC TRBV3-1/TRBV3-2 TRBD2 17 - TRBJ2-1
CASGLVFSQFPQPQHF TGTGCTAGTGGTTTGGTATTTTCCCAGTTTCCTCAGCCCCAGCATTTT TRBV12-5 - 16 - TRBJ1-5
CASSDGTSVNEQFF TGCGCCAGCAGCGATGGGACTAGCGTTAATGAGCAGTTCTTC TRBV5-1 TRBD2 14 - TRBJ2-1
CATRQGVNEKLFF TGTGCCACAAGACAGGGGGTAAATGAAAAACTGTTTTTT TRBV10-3 TRBD1 13 - TRBJ1-4
CASSQSPGGTLSPLHF TGCGCCAGCAGCCAGAGCCCTGGCGGGACCCTTTCACCCCTCCACTTT TRBV4-1 - 16 - TRBJ1-6
CASSLEGPGANVLTF TGCGCCAGCAGCTTAGAGGGACCCGGGGCCAACGTCCTGACTTTC TRBV4-1 - 15 - TRBJ2-6
CASSYKGDVTEAFF TGTGCCAGCAGTTACAAGGGGGATGTCACTGAAGCTTTCTTT TRBV6-6 - 14 - TRBJ1-1
CASSLPPAGDTNTGELFF TGCGCCAGCAGCTTACCTCCAGCGGGAGATACGAACACCGGGGAGCTGTTTTTT TRBV5-1 TRBD2 18 - TRBJ2-2
CASSRTGGSNTGELFF TGTGCCAGCAGCCGAACAGGGGGTTCAAACACCGGGGAGCTGTTTTTT TRBV13 TRBD1 16 - TRBJ2-2
CASSLGRANTEAFF TGTGCCAGCAGCTTAGGGAGGGCGAACACTGAAGCTTTCTTT TRBV7-2 - 14 few TRBJ1-1
CASSLGGVPEAFF TGTGCCAGCAGCTTAGGCGGTGTGCCTGAAGCTTTCTTT TRBV7-2 - 13 once TRBJ1-1
CASSQGEAVVYEQYF TGTGCCAGCAGCCAAGGGGAGGCCGTAGTCTACGAGCAGTACTTC TRBV14 - 15 - TRBJ2-7
CASSSTGGDGYTF TGTGCCAGCAGTTCAACAGGGGGCGATGGCTACACCTTC TRBV12-3/TRBV12-4 TRBD1 13 - TRBJ1-2
CAWGLAGSSYNEQFF TGTGCCTGGGGCCTAGCGGGAAGCTCCTACAATGAGCAGTTCTTC TRBV30 TRBD2 15 - TRBJ2-1
CSVVWVNTEAFF TGCAGCGTTGTGTGGGTGAACACTGAAGCTTTCTTT TRBV29-1 - 12 - TRBJ1-1
CASSLTDNTEAFF TGCGCCAGCAGCCTAACAGATAACACTGAAGCTTTCTTT TRBV5-1 - 13 few TRBJ1-1
CASSFSPPIHPALGASYEQYF TGCGCCAGCAGCTTTAGTCCCCCCATCCACCCGGCCTTGGGAGCGTCCTACGAGCAGTACTTC TRBV5-1 - 21 few TRBJ2-7
CASSLLSGGYNQPQHF TGTGCCAGCAGTTTATTATCAGGGGGGTACAATCAGCCCCAGCATTTT TRBV27 TRBD1 16 - TRBJ1-5
CAGLPPGQDLAFF TGTGCCGGTCTACCACCGGGACAGGATTTGGCTTTCTTT TRBV30 TRBD1 13 - TRBJ1-1
CASSLISGGLYNEQFF TGTGCCAGCAGCTTAATTAGCGGGGGGCTTTACAATGAGCAGTTCTTC TRBV7-2 TRBD2 16 - TRBJ2-1
CASSVVGGEKLFF TGTGCCAGCAGCGTAGTCGGTGGTGAAAAACTGTTTTTT TRBV9 - 13 - TRBJ1-4
CASSLVTSGSRNEQFF TGTGCCAGCAGTTTAGTGACTAGCGGGAGTAGGAATGAGCAGTTCTTC TRBV28 TRBD2 16 - TRBJ2-1
CASSYVGGLLYGYTF TGTGCCAGCAGTTATGTGGGGGGCCTTCTCTACGGCTACACCTTC TRBV6-5 - 15 - TRBJ1-2
CASSPGAGTQAQAENYGYTF TGTGCCAGCAGCCCCGGGGCTGGAACTCAAGCGCAAGCCGAAAACTATGGCTACACCTTC TRBV11-3 - 20 - TRBJ1-2
CATSDSTAETQYF TGTGCCACCAGTGACTCAACGGCAGAGACCCAGTACTTC TRBV24-1 - 13 - TRBJ2-5
CASSPLSSQLRGQYF TGTGCCAGCAGTCCCCTTTCCTCCCAGCTTCGTGGGCAGTACTTC TRBV27 - 15 - TRBJ2-7
CASFEGHQETQYF TGTGCCAGCTTTGAGGGCCACCAAGAGACCCAGTACTTC TRBV2 - 13 - TRBJ2-5
CASSARQGARETQYF TGTGCCAGCAGCGCCCGACAGGGGGCAAGGGAGACCCAGTACTTC TRBV11-2 TRBD1 15 - TRBJ2-5
CASRNQLEQFF TGTGCCAGCAGGAATCAACTTGAGCAGTTCTTC TRBV12-3/TRBV12-4 - 11 few TRBJ2-1
CSAMNTEAFF TGCAGTGCAATGAACACTGAAGCTTTCTTT TRBV20-1 - 10 - TRBJ1-1
CASSPQGNTEAFF TGTGCCAGCAGCCCCCAGGGAAACACTGAAGCTTTCTTT TRBV13 - 13 - TRBJ1-1
CASSPVSNQPQHF TGTGCCAGCAGCCCCGTGAGCAATCAGCCCCAGCATTTT TRBV7-9 - 13 few TRBJ1-5
CASSPRTGGSSTDTQYF TGTGCCAGCTCACCACGGACAGGGGGCTCCTCCACAGATACGCAGTATTTT TRBV18 TRBD1 17 - TRBJ2-3
CASSSLGPYGANVLTF TGCGCCAGCAGCTCCCTCGGACCCTACGGGGCCAACGTCCTGACTTTC TRBV4-1 - 16 - TRBJ2-6
CASSFGRADTQYF TGTGCCAGCAGCTTTGGTAGGGCAGATACGCAGTATTTT TRBV5-4 - 13 - TRBJ2-3
CASKSPEAGWETQYF TGTGCCAGCAAATCACCGGAGGCGGGATGGGAGACCCAGTACTTC TRBV18 - 15 - TRBJ2-5
CASSIWNSDPPYEQYF TGTGCCAGTAGTATATGGAATAGCGATCCCCCTTACGAGCAGTACTTC TRBV19 - 16 - TRBJ2-7
CASSSYRDPLSYGELFF TGTGCCAGCAGCTCATACCGAGACCCCCTTTCATACGGGGAGCTGTTTTTT TRBV7-2 - 17 - TRBJ2-2
CASNRQGSGNTIYF TGTGCCAGCAATCGACAGGGAAGCGGAAACACCATATATTTT TRBV28 TRBD1 14 - TRBJ1-3
CASSYSTVPYGYTF TGTGCCAGCAGTTACTCGACAGTTCCCTATGGCTACACCTTC TRBV6-5 - 14 - TRBJ1-2
CASSYTLPPLYNEQFF TGTGCCAGCAGTTACACACTTCCGCCCCTTTACAATGAGCAGTTCTTC TRBV6-2/TRBV6-3 - 16 once TRBJ2-1
CASSFDRGTEAFF TGTGCCAGCAGCTTCGACAGGGGCACTGAAGCTTTCTTT TRBV7-9 TRBD1 13 - TRBJ1-1
CASSLAPQGAASGELFF TGTGCCAGCAGCTTAGCCCCACAGGGGGCGGCGAGCGGGGAGCTGTTTTTT TRBV7-3 TRBD1 17 - TRBJ2-2
CASSMGNLSPLHF TGTGCCAGCAGTATGGGGAACCTTTCACCCCTCCACTTT TRBV6-5 - 13 once TRBJ1-6
CASSDPDGFTKLFF TGCGCCAGCAGCGATCCTGACGGTTTTACGAAACTGTTTTTT TRBV5-1 - 14 - TRBJ1-4
CASSSEASGGAEQFF TGTGCCAGCAGCTCCGAGGCCAGCGGGGGAGCTGAGCAGTTCTTC TRBV6-5 TRBD2 15 - TRBJ2-1